The 3 T cell receptor beta chains below all came from one sample that was sequenced in a study of cytomegalovirus exposure and HLA in healthy donors. With 60 Vbeta and 13 Jbeta primers, the PCR was carried out. TCRdb's copy holds only in-frame clones and misses some; the assay was immunoSEQ multiplex PCR. The sample holds approximately 58,000 clones, around 83% seen once. Sequencing was done on a sample of PBMCs. Source of these receptors: a man in his thirties or forties in good health and CMV-seronegative.

For this clone: The CDR3 ends on some other residue instead of the conserved phenylalanine or tryptophan, so this is likely a read error. This chain uses TRBV7-9 with TRBJ1-1; 9 bases match TRBD1. The CDR3 consists of 15 residues. Germline V gene data show CDR1 as SEHNR and CDR2 as FQNEAQ (reference sequence). Trimming at V came to 5 bases and at J to 0 bases, leaving 4 bases not matched to a gene. The CDR3 here is CASSRDRALNTEAFS. CDR3 in DNA: TGTGCCAGCAGCCGGGACAGGGCCCTGAACACTGAAGCTTTCTCT.

V usage is TRBV6-5 and J usage is TRBJ1-2; a possible D gene is TRBD1 (5 bases). In germline, CDR1 is MNHEY, CDR2 SVGAGI. The V gene lost 7 bases and the J gene lost 0 bases, with 15 bases spanning the gap. The CDR3 covers 15 residues. This CDR3 is CASTPGEGPNYGYTF. In DNA form, the CDR3 reads TGTGCCAGCACTCCGGGGGAGGGACCTAACTATGGCTACACCTTC.

This clone was observed a single time. The rearrangement links TRBV4-1 to TRBJ1-3; D might be TRBD1 (6 bases). V shed 2 bases and J shed 8 bases, with 10 bases lying between them. The germline V gene encodes CDR1 MGHRA and CDR2 YSYEKL. There are 13 residues in the CDR3. The CDR3 region is CASSQTGMDTIYF. In DNA, the CDR3 is TGCGCCAGCAGCCAAACAGGGATGGACACCATATATTTT.